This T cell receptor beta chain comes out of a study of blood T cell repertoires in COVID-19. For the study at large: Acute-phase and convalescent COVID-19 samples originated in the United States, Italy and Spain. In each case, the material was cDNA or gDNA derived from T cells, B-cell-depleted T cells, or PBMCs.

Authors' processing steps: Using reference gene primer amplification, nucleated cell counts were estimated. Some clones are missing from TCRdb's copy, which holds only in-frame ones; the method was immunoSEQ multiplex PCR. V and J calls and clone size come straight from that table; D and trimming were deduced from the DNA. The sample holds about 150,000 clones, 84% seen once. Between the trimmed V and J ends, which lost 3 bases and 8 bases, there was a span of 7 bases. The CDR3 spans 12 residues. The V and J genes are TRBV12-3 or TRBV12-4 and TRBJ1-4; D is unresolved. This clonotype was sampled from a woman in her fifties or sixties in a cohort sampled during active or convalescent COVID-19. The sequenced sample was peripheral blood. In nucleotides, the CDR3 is TGTGCCAGCAGTTTGGGCCAGGAAAAACTGTTTTTT. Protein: CASSLGQEKLFF.